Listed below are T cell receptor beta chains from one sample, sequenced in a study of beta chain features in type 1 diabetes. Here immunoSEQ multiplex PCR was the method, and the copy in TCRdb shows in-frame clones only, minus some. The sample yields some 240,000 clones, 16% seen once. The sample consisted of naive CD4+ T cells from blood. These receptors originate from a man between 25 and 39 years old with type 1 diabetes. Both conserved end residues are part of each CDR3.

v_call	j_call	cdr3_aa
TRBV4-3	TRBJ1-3	CASSQDASSGNTIYF
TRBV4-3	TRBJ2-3	CASSQASIGNTQYF
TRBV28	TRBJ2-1	CASVAAGSYNEQFF
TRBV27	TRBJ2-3	CASSLHHGAGGPSTDTQYF
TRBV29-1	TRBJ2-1	CSVEYRQGPLYNEQFF
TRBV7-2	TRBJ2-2	CASSLQKNTGELFF
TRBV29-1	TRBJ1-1	CSTGLMNTEAFF
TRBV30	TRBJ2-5	CAWRPGLAGSRETQYF
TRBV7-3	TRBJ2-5	CASRAQGDKKETQYF
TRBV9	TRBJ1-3	CASSVADRVGNTIYF
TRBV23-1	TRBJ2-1	CASGGPTHNEQFF
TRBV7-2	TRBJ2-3	CASSLSTDTQYF
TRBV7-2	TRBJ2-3	CASSPPGLAGAGDTQYF
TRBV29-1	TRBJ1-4	CSVEARGGEKLFF
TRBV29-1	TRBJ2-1	CSVAFRSYNEQFF
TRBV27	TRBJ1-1	CASSLGRSTEAFF
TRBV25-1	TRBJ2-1	CASSEWEQSSYNEQFF
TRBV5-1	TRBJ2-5	CASSPQGAETQYF
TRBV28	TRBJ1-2	CASIPRVERYGYTF
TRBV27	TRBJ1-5	CASSKWGAGNQPQHF
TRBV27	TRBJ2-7	CASSLAGTEYEQYF
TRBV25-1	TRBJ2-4	CASSVAGADIQYF
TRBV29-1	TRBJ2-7	CSARESVNEQYF
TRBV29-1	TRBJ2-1	CSVKRSNEQFF
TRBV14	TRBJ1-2	CASSRPGTGKDGYTF
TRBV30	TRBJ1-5	CAWSLKDVSLRPQHF
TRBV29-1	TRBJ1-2	CSVNTPTNYGYTF
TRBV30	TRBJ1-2	CAWSVQRSYTF
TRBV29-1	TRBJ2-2	CSVDGTGDRMNTGELFF
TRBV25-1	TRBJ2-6	CASSVGSGANVLTF
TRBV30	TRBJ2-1	CAGSAREGANEQFF
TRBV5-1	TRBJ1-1	CASSFVPSGTEAFF
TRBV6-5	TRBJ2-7	CASRPDRGGYEQYF
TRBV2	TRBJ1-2	CASSEERYGYTF
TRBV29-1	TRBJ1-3	CSVGVGNTIYF
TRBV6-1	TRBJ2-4	CASSEAGSPAKNIQYF
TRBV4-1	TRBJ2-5	CASSQGLAGGLRETQYF
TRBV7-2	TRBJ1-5	CASSPQGQGVGSQHF
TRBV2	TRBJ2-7	CASRGTGTEQYF
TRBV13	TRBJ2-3	CASSFRGSSTDTQYF
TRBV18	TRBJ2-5	CASSLYGETQYF
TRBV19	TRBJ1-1	CASRLTGGLKNTEAFF
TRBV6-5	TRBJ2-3	CASRGGLSTDTQYF
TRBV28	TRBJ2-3	CASSLSTDTQYF
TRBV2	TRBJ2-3	CASRPGQGIDTQYF
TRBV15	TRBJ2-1	CATSRDWPGAAGGFNSYNEQFF
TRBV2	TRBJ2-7	CASRGDSPYEQYF
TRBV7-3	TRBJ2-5	CASSSGQGVEETQYF
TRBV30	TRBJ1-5	CAWNGDSNQPQHF
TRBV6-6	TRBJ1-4	CASSNDPYLEKLFF
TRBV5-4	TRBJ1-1	CASSRNTGVGNTEAFF
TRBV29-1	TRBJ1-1	CSGSLGQSNTEAFF
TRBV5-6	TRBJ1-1	CASSLKEYTEAFF
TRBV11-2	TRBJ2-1	CASSFNGLAQFF
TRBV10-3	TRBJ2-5	CAISREQETQYF